These 32 T cell receptor beta chains were sequenced from one sample in a study of liver allograft versus peripheral blood T cells. Overall study: Intrahepatic T cell receptor repertoires from transplanted livers were compared against repertoires in recipients' peripheral blood.

One entry per CDR3 protein, called by TCRdb with MiXCR from the reads. The table records some 6,300 distinct CDR3 sequences, roughly a sixth of them present only once. The receptors originated from a human patient who had a liver transplant. Some T cells may be supplied by the graft donor.

This clonotype was seen many times. The rearrangement links TRBV28 to TRBJ1-1; 8 nucleotides align to TRBD1. V trimming: 6 bases; J trimming: 7 bases; junction bases outside the gene matches: 7. This CDR3 is 13 amino acids long. Germline V gene lookup returns CDR1 MDHEN and CDR2 SYDVKM. In DNA, the CDR3 is TGTGCCAGCAGCTCGGACAGGGCAGGTGAAGCTTTCTTT. The encoded protein is CASSSDRAGEAFF. Based on the CDR3 plus reference TRBV28 and TRBJ1-1, the full variable domain is DVKVTQSSRYLVKRTGEKVFLECVQDMDHENMFWYRQDPGLGLRLIYFSYDVKMKEKGDIPEGYSVSREKKERFSLILESASTNQTSMYLCASSSDRAGEAFFGQGTRLTVV.

There are many counts of this clonotype. An end of the junction does not agree with germline; a read error may underlie this. This chain joins TRBV19 and TRBJ2-5; TRBD2 might be the D (6 bases). From germline, CDR1 is LNHDA and CDR2 SQIVND (reference sequence). The CDR3 runs to 12 residues. The chain's CDR3 is CPRLDSRETQYF. The CDR3 DNA is TGCCCCCGACTAGACTCTCGAGAGACCCAGTACTTC.

This clonotype was counted ten times or more. DNA for the CDR3: TGTGCCAGCAGCTCCGGGACAGGGGGCTATGGCTACACCTTC. This encodes CASSSGTGGYGYTF. The chain combines TRBV5-6 with TRBJ1-2; TRBD1 agrees at 11 bases. Trimming at V came to 3 bases and at J to 4 bases, leaving 2 bases not matched to a gene. This CDR3 has 14 residues. Germline V gives CDR1 SGHDT, CDR2 YYEEEE.

The CDR3 nucleotides are TGTGCCAGCAGTTTTAAGGCCAGAAGTTACAATGAGCAGTTCTTC. This gives the protein CASSFKARSYNEQFF. The chain couples TRBV12-3 or TRBV12-4 to TRBJ2-1; the D is unclear. With 3 bases removed from V and 4 bases from J, the gap between germline ends came to 13 bases. This CDR3 contains 15 residues.

By share, this clonotype ranks as medium-sized (0.01 to 0.1%). The J gene is TRBJ2-3, the V gene TRBV24-1; TRBD1 matches at 8 bases. This CDR3 comprises 16 residues. V was pared by 4 bases and J by 4 bases, with 9 bases of the junction left unmatched. Germline loops: CDR1 KGHDR, CDR2 SFDVKD. In DNA form, the CDR3 reads TGTGCCACCAGTGACCCACAGGGGGAAGAGGCAGATACGCAGTATTTT. Protein: CATSDPQGEEADTQYF.

The rearrangement uses TRBV12-3 or TRBV12-4 and TRBJ1-2; TRBD1 aligns across 8 bases. The V segment lost 4 bases and the J segment 3 bases; nucleotides outside the gene matches: 10. The CDR3 has 16 residues. CDR3 residues: CASSSLATGVYYGYTF. The CDR3 bases are TGTGCCAGCAGTTCCCTAGCGACAGGGGTGTACTATGGCTACACCTTC.

In this sample, this clonotype turned up many times. CDR3 amino acids: CASSLVRGLGNEQFF. DNA for the CDR3: TGTGCCAGCAGCTTGGTTAGGGGACTGGGGAATGAGCAGTTCTTC. The chain has TRBV5-6 and TRBJ2-1, with D possibly matching TRBD2 (6 bases). Germline CDR1 SGHDT, CDR2 YYEEEE. CDR3 size: 15 residues. The V end was cut by 0 bases, the J end by 7 bases, with 14 bases between.

V gene TRBV28 combines with J gene TRBJ2-1; 8 nucleotides match TRBD2. CDR1 is MDHEN, CDR2 SYDVKM, per germline. This CDR3 has 17 residues. Trimming at V came to 4 bases and at J to 2 bases, leaving 10 bases not matched to a gene. DNA of the CDR3: TGTGCCAGCAGTTCACCGGGACTAGAAGTGACCTACAATGAGCAGTTCTTC. Translation: CASSSPGLEVTYNEQFF.

Ten or more counts support this clonotype. The chain is built from TRBV6-5 and TRBJ2-7; 9 bases are a match to TRBD2. Losses at the gene ends were 2 bases for V and 2 bases for J; bases not matched to a gene: 7. The CDR3 is 16 residues long. Germline CDR1 is MNHEY and CDR2 is SVGAGI. The CDR3 DNA reads as TGTGCCAGCAGTTACAATCTAGCGGGATTCGCCTACGAGCAGTACTTC. Protein sequence: CASSYNLAGFAYEQYF.

This clonotype was detected only a few times. The CDR3 loop is CASPDGANVLTF. Written as DNA, the CDR3 is TGTGCCAGCCCAGACGGGGCCAACGTCCTGACTTTC. V gene TRBV12-3 or TRBV12-4 combines with J gene TRBJ2-6; D remains unclear. This CDR3 comprises 12 residues. The V and J ends lost 8 bases and 4 bases respectively, with 6 bases between them.

This clonotype was counted ten times or more. This chain joins TRBV6-6 and TRBJ1-3; D call uncertain. The CDR3 contains 12 residues. Germline CDR1 MNHNY, CDR2 SVGAGI (reference sequence). Between the trimmed V and J ends, which lost 8 bases and 4 bases, there was a span of 9 bases. CDR3 region: CASGEEGNTIYF. CDR3 coding DNA: TGTGCCAGCGGGGAAGAGGGAAACACCATATATTTT.

This clonotype was detected ten times or more. CDR3 sequence reads: CASSFVDEQFF. Here the CDR3 DNA reads TGTGCCAGCAGCTTTGTAGATGAGCAGTTCTTC. The J gene is TRBJ2-1, the V gene TRBV7-9; D is undetermined. CDR1 SEHNR and CDR2 FQNEAQ come from the germline V gene (reference sequence). The CDR3 is 11 amino acids. The V end lost 3 bases, the J end lost 8 bases, and 5 bases lay between the germline ends.

By its share, this clonotype is medium-sized. This CDR3 is CATSSPVGATDTQYF. DNA for the CDR3: TGTGCCACCAGCAGCCCCGTAGGGGCCACAGATACGCAGTATTTT. The gene calls are TRBV15 and TRBJ2-3; D might be TRBD1 (5 bases). V was pared by 3 bases and J by 2 bases, with 12 bases between. The germline V gene encodes CDR1 LNHNV and CDR2 YYDKDF (reference sequence). The CDR3 is made up of 15 amino acids.

This clonotype has only a few counts. The chain couples TRBV20-1 to TRBJ2-2, with D perhaps assigned TRBD1 or TRBD2 (5 bases each). V was clipped by 6 bases and J by 2 bases, with 10 bases between them. From germline, CDR1 is DFQATT and CDR2 SNEGSKA (reference sequence). The CDR3 spans 13 residues. CDR3 coding DNA: TGCAGTGCCGGGGCACCAAACACCGGGGAGCTGTTTTTT. It codes for CSAGAPNTGELFF.

This clonotype was counted at least ten times. The V gene is TRBV15, the J gene TRBJ1-2; D is unresolved. The CDR3 contains 14 residues. Germline assignment: CDR1 LNHNV and CDR2 YYDKDF (reference sequence). The V end was cut by 0 bases, the J end by 1 base, with 6 bases between. In DNA, the CDR3 is TGTGCCACCAGCAGAGACAGGAGTAACTATGGCTACACCTTC. Encoded protein: CATSRDRSNYGYTF.

The chain employs TRBV6-1 and TRBJ2-7, with a weak D call TRBD1 (6 bases). The CDR3 loop spans 12 amino acids. Deletions cut 6 bases from V and 3 bases from J, with 9 bases between. Germline V CDR1 and CDR2: MNHNS, SASEGT. CDR3 in DNA: TGTGCCAGCAGCGAACAGGGCTACGAGCAGTACTTC. Amino acids: CASSEQGYEQYF.

This chain links TRBV2 with TRBJ2-1; TRBD2 aligns across 11 bases. The CDR3 consists of 15 residues. Trimming removed 7 bases from V and 3 bases from J; junction bases left unmatched: 5. Germline values: CDR1 SNHLY, CDR2 FYNNEI. This chain's CDR3 is CASTPTSGGYNEQFF. The CDR3 nucleotides are TGTGCCAGCACTCCAACTAGCGGGGGCTACAATGAGCAGTTCTTC. Full variable domain (outside the CDR3, taken from reference TRBV2 and TRBJ2-1): EPEVTQTPSHQVTQMGQEVILRCVPISNHLYFYWYRQILGQKVEFLVSFYNNEISEKSEIFDDQFSVERPDGSNFTLKIRSTKLEDSAMYFCASTPTSGGYNEQFFGPGTRLTVL.

Ten or more counts support this clonotype. The chain has TRBV7-9 and TRBJ2-7; D not resolved. Trimming removed 1 base at V and 3 bases at J, with 4 bases between. Germline-derived CDR1 and CDR2 are SEHNR and FQNEAQ (reference sequence). The CDR3 is made up of 12 amino acids. The CDR3 region is CASSLVGYEQYF. CDR3 bases: TGTGCCAGCAGCTTAGTTGGCTACGAGCAGTACTTC.

This clonotype was detected many times. V and J are TRBV5-6 and TRBJ1-1; possible D gene TRBD1, 5 bases. The V gene lost 6 bases and the J gene lost 4 bases, with 16 bases spanning the gap. This CDR3 has 14 amino acids. The germline V gene encodes CDR1 SGHDT and CDR2 YYEEEE. CDR3 in DNA: TGTGCCAGCAACGATGGACAAGACTCCACTGAAGCTTTCTTT. As protein: CASNDGQDSTEAFF.

Here the CDR3 DNA reads TGCAGTGCGTTCCGGGACAGGGAAACCTACGAGCAGTACTTC. Amino acid sequence: CSAFRDRETYEQYF. The chain combines TRBV20-1 with TRBJ2-7, with 9 bases aligning to TRBD1. The germline V gene has CDR1 DFQATT and CDR2 SNEGSKA (reference sequence). The CDR3 contains 14 residues. The junction had 8 bases not matched to a gene; V was cut back by 6 bases and J by 2 bases.

The chain recombines TRBV28 with TRBJ1-1; D call uncertain. The CDR3 totals 14 residues. Deletions cut 6 bases from V and 1 base from J, with 12 bases between. Germline V lookup: CDR1 MDHEN, CDR2 SYDVKM. CDR3 amino acids: CASRSPGENTEAFF. As DNA, the CDR3 is TGTGCCAGCAGAAGCCCAGGAGAGAACACTGAAGCTTTCTTT.

This chain joins TRBV27 and TRBJ1-1; D is undetermined. CDR3 length: 13 amino acids. Trimming removed 3 bases at V and 3 bases at J, with 8 bases between. Germline assignment: CDR1 MNHEY and CDR2 SMNVEV (reference sequence). CDR3 sequence: CASSFFGDTEAFF. The CDR3 DNA reads as TGTGCCAGCAGTTTCTTTGGGGACACTGAAGCTTTCTTT.

The chain uses TRBV20-1 and TRBJ2-3; D not resolved. The CDR3 has 14 residues. Germline V gene sequence: CDR1 DFQATT, CDR2 SNEGSKA (reference sequence). V lost 0 bases to trimming and J lost 2 bases, with 9 bases between them. The CDR3 region is CSARDHYLTDTQYF. The CDR3 DNA follows: TGCAGTGCTAGAGATCACTATCTCACAGATACGCAGTATTTT.

This clonotype was seen repeatedly, ten times or more. The chain employs TRBV6-5 and TRBJ1-2; TRBD1 matches at 8 bases. Germline CDR1 and CDR2: MNHEY and SVGAGI. The CDR3 loop spans 15 amino acids. The J segment lost 6 bases and the V segment lost 5 bases, leaving 11 bases of the junction unmatched. In DNA, the CDR3 is TGTGCCAGCAGTGATGATCCGACAGGGGCGAATGGCTACACCTTC. Amino acid sequence: CASSDDPTGANGYTF.

In this sample, this clonotype turned up many times. The chain combines TRBV30 with TRBJ1-4; D is perhaps TRBD1 (5 bases). The CDR3 spans 14 residues. Germline-derived CDR1 and CDR2 are GTSNPN and SVGIG (reference sequence). Trimming shortened V by 4 bases and J by 6 bases, and 15 bases separated the two germline ends. In nucleotides, the CDR3 is TGTGCCTGGACAGGGTCACAGGCAGATGAAAAACTGTTTTTT. Its translation is CAWTGSQADEKLFF.

V usage is TRBV9 and J usage is TRBJ1-1; the match to TRBD1 covers 7 bases. Germline values: CDR1 SGDLS, CDR2 YYNGEE. Germline trimming cut 5 bases from V and 7 bases from J; bases unmatched to any gene: 5. There are 12 residues in the CDR3. The CDR3: CASSAGGVEAFF. Here the CDR3 DNA reads TGTGCCAGCAGTGCAGGGGGGGTTGAAGCTTTCTTT.

The rearrangement links TRBV30 to TRBJ1-1; no clear D gene. The CDR3 extends over 14 amino acids. The germline V gene encodes CDR1 GTSNPN and CDR2 SVGIG (reference sequence). V lost 0 bases and J 0 bases, leaving 8 bases between the germline ends. CDR3 DNA sequence: TGTGCCTGGAGTGTGGAGAGCTTGAACACTGAAGCTTTCTTT. Translating gives CAWSVESLNTEAFF. Looking up the rest from reference TRBV30 and TRBJ1-1 gives the full variable domain: SQTIHQWPATLVQPVGSPLSLECTVEGTSNPNLYWYRQAAGRGLQLLFYSVGIGQISSEVPQNLSASRPQDRQFILSSKKLLLSDSGFYLCAWSVESLNTEAFFGQGTRLTVV.

For this clonotype: A clone one base away is much larger, so this may be a read error. The rearrangement uses TRBV6-6 and TRBJ2-2, with D maybe TRBD1 (5 bases). Germline CDR1 MNHNY, CDR2 SVGAGI (reference sequence). CDR3 length equals 13 residues. Deletions cut 6 bases from V and 2 bases from J, with 7 bases between. In DNA form, the CDR3 reads TGTGCCAGCAGCAGGGAAAACACCGGGGAGCTGTTTTTT. Translated: CASSRENTGELFF.

This clonotype was observed a handful of times. The chain combines TRBV20-1 with TRBJ1-4; 8 positions match TRBD1. The trim removed 1 base at V and 8 bases at J, leaving 15 bases unmatched. The CDR3 is 17 residues long. CDR1 is DFQATT, CDR2 SNEGSKA, per germline (reference sequence). CDR3 in amino acids: CSARGLTGGPRSEKLFF. The CDR3, as DNA: TGCAGTGCTAGAGGGTTAACAGGGGGACCGAGATCCGAAAAACTGTTTTTT.

Ten or more counts support this clonotype. This sequence joins TRBV24-1 and TRBJ1-2; TRBD1 matches at 7 bases. Germline-derived CDR1 and CDR2 are KGHDR and SFDVKD. This CDR3 contains 14 residues. V lost 2 bases and J lost 5; bases outside the gene matches: 4. The CDR3 spells CATSDYRQGYGYTF. The CDR3 region has the DNA TGTGCCACCAGTGATTACCGACAGGGATATGGCTACACCTTC.

With respect to this clonotype: A read error may explain this, as a much larger clone is one base away. The DNA of the CDR3 is TGTGTCAGTAGTCCCGCCACAGGGTTGATTTATTCCTACGAGCAGTACTTC. Its translation: CVSSPATGLIYSYEQYF. This chain uses TRBV19 with TRBJ2-7; the D gene is possibly TRBD1 (6 bases). Per germline, CDR1 LNHDA and CDR2 SQIVND (reference sequence). The CDR3 has 17 residues.

This clonotype was seen more than once but under ten times. The V and J genes are TRBV19 and TRBJ2-7, with TRBD2 identical over 12 bases. The CDR3 consists of 17 residues. Per germline, CDR1 LNHDA and CDR2 SQIVND (reference sequence). V was clipped by 4 bases and J by 2 bases; unmatched bases: 9. Here the CDR3 DNA reads TGTGCCAGTAGTACCGGACTAGCGGGAATCCCCCCCTACGAGCAGTACTTC. Translating gives CASSTGLAGIPPYEQYF.